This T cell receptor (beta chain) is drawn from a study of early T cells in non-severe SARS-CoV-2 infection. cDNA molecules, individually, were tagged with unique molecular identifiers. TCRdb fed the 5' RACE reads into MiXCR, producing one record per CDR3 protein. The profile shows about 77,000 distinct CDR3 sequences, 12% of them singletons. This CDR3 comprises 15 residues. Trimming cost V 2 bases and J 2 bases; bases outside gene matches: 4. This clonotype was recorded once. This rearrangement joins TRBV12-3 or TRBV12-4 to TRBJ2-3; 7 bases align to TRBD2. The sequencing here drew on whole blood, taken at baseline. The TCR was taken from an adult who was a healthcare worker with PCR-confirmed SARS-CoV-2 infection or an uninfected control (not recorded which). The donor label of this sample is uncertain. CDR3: CASSLKRGPTDTQYF. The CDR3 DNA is TGTGCCAGCAGTTTAAAGCGGGGACCCACAGATACGCAGTATTTT.